Listed here are 26 T cell receptor beta chains from one sample, sequenced in a study of blood T cell repertoires in COVID-19. Only in-frame clones appear in the TCRdb table, and some are missing; sequencing was by immunoSEQ multiplex PCR. The data contain about 180,000 clones, about 91% of them singletons. The material sequenced was peripheral blood. The receptor set was obtained from a woman aged 50 to 65 with acute or convalescent COVID-19.

This sequence joins TRBV29-1 and TRBJ2-7; weak D call: TRBD1 (5 bases). V shed 1 base and J shed 5 bases, with 12 bases lying between them. This CDR3 region has 13 residues. Germline V gene lookup returns CDR1 SQVTM and CDR2 ANQGSEA. The CDR3 DNA reads TGCAGCGTTGAAGGGGGCGGATTCAACGAGCAGTACTTC. Translated, it gives CSVEGGGFNEQYF.

The chain uses TRBV10-3 and TRBJ1-1; no clear D gene. Germline V gives CDR1 ENHRY, CDR2 SYGVKD. The V gene lost 5 bases and the J gene lost 5 bases, with 9 bases spanning the gap. The CDR3 extends over 12 amino acids. The CDR3 nucleotides are TGTGCCATCAGTTCACCCTATACTGAAGCTTTCTTT. This gives the protein CAISSPYTEAFF.

This chain links TRBV6-5 with TRBJ1-5, with D maybe TRBD1 (5 bases). V lost 6 bases and J 2 bases, leaving 8 bases between the germline ends. The CDR3 is 13 residues long. The germline V gene has CDR1 MNHEY and CDR2 SVGAGI. The CDR3 DNA follows: TGTGCCAGCAGGACAGTCGGCAATCAGCCCCAGCATTTT. Translation gives CASRTVGNQPQHF.

The chain couples TRBV7-9 to TRBJ1-1; 7 nucleotides match TRBD1. V was clipped by 8 bases and J by 4 bases; unmatched bases: 10. The germline V gene has CDR1 SEHNR and CDR2 FQNEAQ (reference sequence). The CDR3 length is 14 residues. The CDR3 DNA is TGTGCCAGCCTTCCGGGACAGTATGGCACTGAAGCTTTCTTT. It yields the protein CASLPGQYGTEAFF.

V is TRBV9 and J is TRBJ2-5; 14 bases map to TRBD2. The CDR3 spans 16 residues. V trimming: 4 bases; J trimming: 4 bases; junction bases outside the gene matches: 6. Germline CDR1 SGDLS, CDR2 YYNGEE. DNA of the CDR3: TGTGCCAGCAGCCAGGGACTAGCGGGAGCGGGAGAGACCCAGTACTTC. Amino acid sequence: CASSQGLAGAGETQYF.

This clone has a single count. This rearrangement joins TRBV10-3 to TRBJ2-1; 9 nucleotides agree with TRBD2. The germline CDR1 and CDR2 sequences are ENHRY and SYGVKD. With 2 bases clipped from V and 9 bases from J, the junction kept 11 bases outside the gene matches. There are 16 residues in the CDR3. The CDR3 sequence: CAISENLAGVAVEQFF. Written as DNA, the CDR3 is TGTGCCATCAGTGAGAACTTAGCGGGAGTTGCGGTTGAGCAGTTCTTC.

The genes are TRBV3-1 (or the pseudogene TRBV3-2) and TRBJ2-3, with TRBD2 identical over 11 bases. This CDR3 has 18 residues. Germline assignment: CDR1 LGHDT and CDR2 YNNKEL (reference sequence). After removal of 6 bases from V and 0 bases from J, the junction contained 11 bases not matched to a gene. DNA of the CDR3: TGTGCCAGCAGGCTTACTGGGACTAGCGGCACTAGCACAGATACGCAGTATTTT. Translating it yields CASRLTGTSGTSTDTQYF.

This chain joins TRBV9 and TRBJ1-4; D is unclear. Germline values: CDR1 SGDLS, CDR2 YYNGEE. V dropped 3 bases and J dropped 8 bases, with 14 bases sitting between them. There are 14 residues in the CDR3. DNA for the CDR3: TGTGCCAGCAGCGGGCGGGCTGGAGTAGAAAAACTGTTTTTT. Its translation is CASSGRAGVEKLFF.

The chain combines TRBV18 with TRBJ1-1, with D maybe TRBD1 (5 bases). CDR3 length: 15 amino acids. In germline, CDR1 is KGHSH, CDR2 LQKENI. V was trimmed by 5 bases and J by 1 base, leaving 14 bases between them. As DNA, the CDR3 is TGTGCCAGCTCAGCCCAACCAAGGGGGAACACTGAAGCTTTCTTT. Protein sequence: CASSAQPRGNTEAFF.

The V call is TRBV11-2, the J call TRBJ1-6; weak D call: TRBD1 (5 bases). The CDR3 runs to 15 residues. Germline CDR1 SGHAT, CDR2 FQNNGV. Between the trimmed V and J ends, which lost 3 bases and 7 bases, there was a span of 13 bases. The CDR3 nucleotides read TGTGCCAGCAGCTTGCAGGGTTTCGGGAATTCACCCCTCCACTTT. Translation: CASSLQGFGNSPLHF.

The chain couples TRBV12-5 to TRBJ1-2; D possibly corresponds to TRBD1 (6 bases). Trimming pared 0 bases from V and 3 bases from J, leaving 14 bases between. Looked up from germline, CDR1 is LGHNT and CDR2 is FRNRAP. This CDR3 has 16 amino acids. The CDR3 reads CASGLVQGRGHYGYTF. The CDR3, as DNA: TGTGCTAGTGGTTTGGTACAGGGCAGGGGACACTATGGCTACACCTTC.

The genes are TRBV4-1 and TRBJ1-1, with no clear D. The germline V gene encodes CDR1 MGHRA and CDR2 YSYEKL. The CDR3 consists of 14 residues. V gave up 9 bases and J gave up 0 bases, with 14 bases separating them. CDR3 amino acids: CASRGLLLNTEAFF. CDR3 in DNA: TGCGCCAGTCGAGGTCTGTTATTGAACACTGAAGCTTTCTTT.

The V and J genes are TRBV6-6 and TRBJ1-2, with 7 bases that match TRBD1. In germline, CDR1 is MNHNY, CDR2 SVGAGI (reference sequence). The V and J ends lost 0 bases and 13 bases, in that order; junction bases with no gene match: 5. CDR3 size: 12 residues. DNA for the CDR3: TGTGCCAGCAGTTACTCTTATGACAGGGTCACCTTC. Protein product: CASSYSYDRVTF.

The chain has TRBV6-1 and TRBJ1-2; 10 nucleotides match TRBD1. Germline loops: CDR1 MNHNS, CDR2 SASEGT. V shed 3 bases and J 2 bases; nucleotides not matched to a gene: 3. The CDR3 covers 15 residues. The CDR3 region has the DNA TGTGCCAGCAGTGAGCGGACAGGGGGGAACTATGGCTACACCTTC. Translating gives CASSERTGGNYGYTF.

This clone came up a few times. Sequence at one end of the junction differs from germline and may be a read error. This chain's CDR3 is CASSLAWGLSYEQYF. Here the CDR3 DNA reads TGTGCCAGCAGCCTAGCGTGGGGCCTCTCCTACGAGCAGTACTTC. The chain joins TRBV7-7 to TRBJ2-7; maybe TRBD2 (6 bases). Germline V gene sequence: CDR1 SSHAT, CDR2 FNYEAQ (reference sequence). The CDR3 has 15 residues.

This clone was observed a handful of times. This sequence joins TRBV7-2 and TRBJ2-7, with TRBD1 matching 8 bases. The CDR3 totals 16 residues. Germline lookup yields CDR1 SGHTA and CDR2 FQGNSA. V gave up 7 bases and J gave up 2 bases; unmatched junction bases: 13. CDR3 DNA: TGTGCCAGCAAGGGAACTGGGACAGGCGATCCCTACGAGCAGTACTTC. It translates to CASKGTGTGDPYEQYF.

The genes are TRBV6-5 and TRBJ1-6; 7 bases line up with TRBD1. Germline CDR1 is MNHEY and CDR2 is SVGAGI. The CDR3 is made up of 14 amino acids. The V and J ends lost 6 bases and 10 bases, in that order; junction bases with no gene match: 9. CDR3 in amino acids: CASRIQGLGSPLHF. As DNA, the CDR3 is TGTGCCAGCAGAATACAGGGGTTGGGGTCACCCCTCCACTTT.

V and J are TRBV6-5 and TRBJ2-7; 9 bases agree with TRBD1. CDR3 size: 15 residues. CDR1 is MNHEY, CDR2 SVGAGI, per germline. V gave up 2 bases and J gave up 1 base; unmatched junction bases: 3. CDR3 DNA: TGTGCCAGCAGTTACGGGACAGGGTGGTCCTACGAGCAGTACTTC. It is translated as CASSYGTGWSYEQYF.

As concerns this clone: A read error may account for a junction end that differs from germline. The chain recombines TRBV5-6 with TRBJ1-2; 10 bases match TRBD1. This CDR3 comprises 13 residues. From germline, CDR1 is SGHDT and CDR2 YYEEEE. The chain's CDR3 is CASSVPGQGTLHF. CDR3 coding DNA: TGTGCCAGCAGCGTACCGGGACAGGGGACGTTACACTTC.

The rearrangement links TRBV6-1 to TRBJ2-1, with 8 positions matching TRBD1. Germline assignment: CDR1 MNHNS and CDR2 SASEGT. The CDR3 runs to 16 residues. With 3 bases clipped from V and 6 bases from J, the junction kept 10 bases outside the gene matches. The CDR3 reads CASSDYQGAQINEQFF. Here the CDR3 DNA reads TGTGCCAGCAGTGACTACCAGGGGGCGCAAATCAATGAGCAGTTCTTC.

The V call is TRBV9, the J call TRBJ2-1; maybe TRBD2 (5 bases). This CDR3 comprises 20 residues. V was shortened by 0 bases and J by 5 bases, with 27 bases between the two germline ends. Germline V gene lookup returns CDR1 SGDLS and CDR2 YYNGEE. CDR3 bases: TGTGCCAGCAGCGTAGAGTCAGGTGATAGCGCCGATCTTAAGGACAATGAGCAGTTCTTC. Translated: CASSVESGDSADLKDNEQFF.

The gene calls are TRBV7-2 and TRBJ1-1; 8 bases are a match to TRBD1. The CDR3 contains 15 residues. J lost 8 bases, V lost 4 bases, and 12 bases had no gene match. Germline CDR1 SGHTA, CDR2 FQGNSA. CDR3: CASSSTGAPSWEAFF. CDR3 DNA sequence: TGTGCCAGCAGCTCGACAGGGGCGCCCAGCTGGGAAGCTTTCTTT.

The chain combines TRBV6-5 with TRBJ2-7, with 9 bases fitting TRBD1. There are 15 residues in the CDR3. In germline, CDR1 is MNHEY, CDR2 SVGAGI. J gave up 2 bases and V 2 bases, and 4 bases lay outside the gene matches. The CDR3 sequence: CASSYGTGLTYEQYF. DNA of the CDR3: TGTGCCAGCAGTTACGGGACAGGGCTAACCTACGAGCAGTACTTC.

The chain couples TRBV11-2 to TRBJ1-3, with a tentative D call TRBD1 (5 bases). The CDR3 is 15 amino acids. Germline assignment: CDR1 SGHAT and CDR2 FQNNGV. The germline V and J ends were trimmed by 2 bases and 3 bases, with 11 bases remaining between them. Here the CDR3 reads CASSLSQGGGNTIYF. The CDR3 DNA reads as TGTGCCAGCAGCTTATCCCAGGGAGGTGGAAACACCATATATTTT.

V is TRBV4-3 and J is TRBJ1-6; D unclear. The ends were cut back, 0 bases at V and 10 bases at J, with 10 bases in the middle. The CDR3 loop spans 14 amino acids. CDR1 and CDR2 from the germline V gene are LGHNA and YSLEER. The CDR3 loop is CASSQEGRGSPLHF. The CDR3 DNA sequence: TGCGCCAGCAGCCAAGAAGGGAGAGGGTCACCCCTCCACTTT.

This chain uses TRBV6-2 or TRBV6-3 with TRBJ2-1; TRBD2 matches at 9 bases. The CDR3 totals 13 residues. The germline V gene encodes CDR1 MNHEY and CDR2 SVGEGT. V lost 2 bases, J lost 8 bases, and 1 base stayed unmatched. CDR3 bases: TGTGCCAGCAGTTACGGCGGGAGGGATGAGCAGTTCTTC. Translated, it gives CASSYGGRDEQFF.